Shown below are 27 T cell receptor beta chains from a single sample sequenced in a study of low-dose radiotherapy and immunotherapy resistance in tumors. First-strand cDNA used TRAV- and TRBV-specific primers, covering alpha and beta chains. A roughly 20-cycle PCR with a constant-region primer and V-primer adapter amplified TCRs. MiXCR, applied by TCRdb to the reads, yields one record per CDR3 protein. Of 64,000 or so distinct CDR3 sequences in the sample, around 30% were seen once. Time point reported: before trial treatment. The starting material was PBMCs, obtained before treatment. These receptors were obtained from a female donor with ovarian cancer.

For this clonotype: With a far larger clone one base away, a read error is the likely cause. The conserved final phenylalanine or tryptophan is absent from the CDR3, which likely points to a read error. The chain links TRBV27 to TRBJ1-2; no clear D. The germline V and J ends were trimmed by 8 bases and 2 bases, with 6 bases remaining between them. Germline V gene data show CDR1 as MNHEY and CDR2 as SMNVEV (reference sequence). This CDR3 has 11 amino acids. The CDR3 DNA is TGTGCCAGCTTAACCAACTATGGCTACACCTCC. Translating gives CASLTNYGYTS.

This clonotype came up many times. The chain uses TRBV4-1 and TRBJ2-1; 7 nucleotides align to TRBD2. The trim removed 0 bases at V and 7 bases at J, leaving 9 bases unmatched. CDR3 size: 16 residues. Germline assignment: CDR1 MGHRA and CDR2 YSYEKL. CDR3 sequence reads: CASSQDVGEGRNEQFF. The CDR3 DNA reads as TGCGCCAGCAGCCAAGATGTGGGGGAGGGGAGGAATGAGCAGTTCTTC.

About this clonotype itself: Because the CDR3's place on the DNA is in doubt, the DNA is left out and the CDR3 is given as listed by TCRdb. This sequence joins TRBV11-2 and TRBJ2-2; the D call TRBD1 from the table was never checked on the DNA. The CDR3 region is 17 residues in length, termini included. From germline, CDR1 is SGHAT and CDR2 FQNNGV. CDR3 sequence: CASSLVAGTNTGELFFF.

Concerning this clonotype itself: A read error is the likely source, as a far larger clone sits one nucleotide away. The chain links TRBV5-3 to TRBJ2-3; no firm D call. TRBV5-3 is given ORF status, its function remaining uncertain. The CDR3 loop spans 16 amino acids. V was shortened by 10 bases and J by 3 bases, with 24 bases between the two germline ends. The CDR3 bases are TGTGCCGGCAGCTTGTACAGTGGGCCCGGGACAGATACGCAGTATTTT. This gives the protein CAGSLYSGPGTDTQYF.

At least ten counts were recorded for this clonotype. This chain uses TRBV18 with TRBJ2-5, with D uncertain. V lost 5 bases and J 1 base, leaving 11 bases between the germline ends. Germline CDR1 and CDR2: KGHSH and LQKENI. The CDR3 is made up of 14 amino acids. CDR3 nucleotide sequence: TGTGCCAGCTCAGAATCTGGATCCCAAGAGACCCAGTACTTC. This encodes CASSESGSQETQYF.

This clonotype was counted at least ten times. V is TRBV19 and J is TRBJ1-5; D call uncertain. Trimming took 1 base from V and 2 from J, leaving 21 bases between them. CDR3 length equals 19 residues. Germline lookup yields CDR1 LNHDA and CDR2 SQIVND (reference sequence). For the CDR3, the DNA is TGTGCCAGTAGTATAGTGTTCCAGCCCATTGGTTCCCGCAATCAGCCCCAGCATTTT. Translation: CASSIVFQPIGSRNQPQHF.

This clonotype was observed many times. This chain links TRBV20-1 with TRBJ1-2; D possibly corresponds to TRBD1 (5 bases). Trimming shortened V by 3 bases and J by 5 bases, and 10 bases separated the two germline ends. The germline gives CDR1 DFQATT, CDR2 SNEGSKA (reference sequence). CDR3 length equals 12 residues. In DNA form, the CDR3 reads TGCAGTGCTAGCGGGGACGGGTATGGCTACACCTTC. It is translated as CSASGDGYGYTF.

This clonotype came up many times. The CDR3 coding sequence is TGTGCCAGCAGCTTTCGCAGCTTAATATACGAGCAGTACTTC. Translation: CASSFRSLIYEQYF. This chain connects TRBV5-6 to TRBJ2-7; the D is unclear. This CDR3 has 14 residues. The germline V gene encodes CDR1 SGHDT and CDR2 YYEEEE. Trimming took off 2 bases at V and 4 bases at J, with 13 bases between the two ends.

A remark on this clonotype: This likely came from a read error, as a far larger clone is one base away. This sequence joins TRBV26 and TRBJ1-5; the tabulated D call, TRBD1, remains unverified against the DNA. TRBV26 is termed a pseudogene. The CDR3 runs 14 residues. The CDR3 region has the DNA TGTGCCAGCAGAAAAGGGGGTGGCGGTCAGCCCCGGCATTTT. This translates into CASRKGGGGQPRHF.

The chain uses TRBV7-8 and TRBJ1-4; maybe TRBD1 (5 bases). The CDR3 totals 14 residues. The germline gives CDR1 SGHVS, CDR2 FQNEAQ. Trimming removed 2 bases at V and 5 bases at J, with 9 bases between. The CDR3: CASSLWGENEKLFF. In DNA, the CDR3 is TGTGCCAGCAGCTTATGGGGGGAGAATGAAAAACTGTTTTTT.

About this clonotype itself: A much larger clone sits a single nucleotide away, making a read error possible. The CDR3 DNA reads TGTGCCAGCAGCTTAGCGGGGACCCTAGCGGGAGGGAAGTTCTTC. Protein sequence: CASSLAGTLAGGKFF. The chain combines TRBV7-2 with TRBJ2-1, with 12 bases lining up with TRBD2. This CDR3 spans 15 amino acids. In germline, CDR1 is SGHTA, CDR2 FQGNSA. Trimming cost V 0 bases and J 14 bases; bases outside gene matches: 8.

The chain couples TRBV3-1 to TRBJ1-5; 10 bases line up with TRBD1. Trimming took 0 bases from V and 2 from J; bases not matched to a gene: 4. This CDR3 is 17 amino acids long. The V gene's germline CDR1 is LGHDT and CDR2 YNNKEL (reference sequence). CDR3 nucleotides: TGTGCCAGCAGCCAAGAGACAGGGGGCTTGCGCAATCAGCCCCAGCATTTT. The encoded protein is CASSQETGGLRNQPQHF.

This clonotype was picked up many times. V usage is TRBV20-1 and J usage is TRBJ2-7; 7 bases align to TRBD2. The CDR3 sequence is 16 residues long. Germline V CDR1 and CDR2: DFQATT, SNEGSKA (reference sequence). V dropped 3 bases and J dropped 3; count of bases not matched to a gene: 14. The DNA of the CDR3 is TGCAGTGCTAGCGGGGGGTCGGCGCCCGCCATCTACGAGCAGTACTTC. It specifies CSASGGSAPAIYEQYF.

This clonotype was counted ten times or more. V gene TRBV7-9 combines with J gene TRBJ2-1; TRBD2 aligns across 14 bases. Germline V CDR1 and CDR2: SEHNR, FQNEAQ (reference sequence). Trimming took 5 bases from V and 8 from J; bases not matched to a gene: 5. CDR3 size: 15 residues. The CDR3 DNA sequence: TGTGCCAGCAGCCCGACTAGCGGGAGGGCAGATGAGCAGTTCTTC. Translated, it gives CASSPTSGRADEQFF.

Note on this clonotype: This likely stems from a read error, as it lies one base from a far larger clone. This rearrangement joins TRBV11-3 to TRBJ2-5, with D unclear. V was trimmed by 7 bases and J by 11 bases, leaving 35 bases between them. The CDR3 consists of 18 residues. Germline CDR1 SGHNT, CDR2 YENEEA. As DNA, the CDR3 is TGTGCCAGCAACCCAAGGTCGTATTCGAACACACCCGCGAATGAGCAGTACTTC. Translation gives CASNPRSYSNTPANEQYF.

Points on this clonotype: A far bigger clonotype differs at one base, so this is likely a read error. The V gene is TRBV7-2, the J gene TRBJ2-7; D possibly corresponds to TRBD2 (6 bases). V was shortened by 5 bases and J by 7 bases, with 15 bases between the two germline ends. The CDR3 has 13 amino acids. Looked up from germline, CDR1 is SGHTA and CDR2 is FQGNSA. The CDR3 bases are TGTGCCAGCAGCGCGGGACTTTACAATGAGCAGTACTTC. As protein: CASSAGLYNEQYF. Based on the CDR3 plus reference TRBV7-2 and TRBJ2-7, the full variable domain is GAGVSQSPSNKVTEKGKDVELRCDPISGHTALYWYRQSLGQGLEFLIYFQGNSAPDKSGLPSDRFSAERTGGSVSTLTIQRTQQEDSAVYLCASSAGLYNEQYFGPGTRLTVT.

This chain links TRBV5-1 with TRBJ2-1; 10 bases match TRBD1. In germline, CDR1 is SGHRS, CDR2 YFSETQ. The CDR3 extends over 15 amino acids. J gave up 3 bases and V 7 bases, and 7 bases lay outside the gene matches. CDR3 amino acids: CASSSGTGVYNEQFF. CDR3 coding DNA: TGCGCCAGCTCCTCCGGGACAGGGGTCTACAATGAGCAGTTCTTC.

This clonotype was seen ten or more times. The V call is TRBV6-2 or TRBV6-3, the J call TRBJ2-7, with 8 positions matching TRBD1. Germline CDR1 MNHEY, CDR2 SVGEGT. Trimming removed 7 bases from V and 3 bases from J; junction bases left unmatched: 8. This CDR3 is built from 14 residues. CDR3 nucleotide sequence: TGTGCCAGCAAACCTGACAGGGGAGGCTACGAGCAGTACTTC. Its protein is CASKPDRGGYEQYF.

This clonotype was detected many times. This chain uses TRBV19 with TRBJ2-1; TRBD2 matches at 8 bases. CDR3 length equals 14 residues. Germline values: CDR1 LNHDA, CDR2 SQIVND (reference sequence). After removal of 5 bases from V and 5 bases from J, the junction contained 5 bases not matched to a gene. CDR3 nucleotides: TGTGCCAGTAGTTATAGCGGGATCGACAATGAGCAGTTCTTC. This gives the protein CASSYSGIDNEQFF.

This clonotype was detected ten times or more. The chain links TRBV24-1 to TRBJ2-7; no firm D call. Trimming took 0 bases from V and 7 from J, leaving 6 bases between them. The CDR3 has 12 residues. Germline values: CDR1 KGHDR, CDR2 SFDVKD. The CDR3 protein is CATSDLGREQYF. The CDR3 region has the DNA TGTGCCACCAGTGATTTGGGACGGGAGCAGTACTTC.

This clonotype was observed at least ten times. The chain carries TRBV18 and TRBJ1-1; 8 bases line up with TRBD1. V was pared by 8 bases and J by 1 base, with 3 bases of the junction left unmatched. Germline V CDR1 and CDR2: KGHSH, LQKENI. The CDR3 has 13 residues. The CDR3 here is CASAQGENTEAFF. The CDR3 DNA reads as TGTGCCAGCGCACAGGGGGAGAACACTGAAGCTTTCTTT.

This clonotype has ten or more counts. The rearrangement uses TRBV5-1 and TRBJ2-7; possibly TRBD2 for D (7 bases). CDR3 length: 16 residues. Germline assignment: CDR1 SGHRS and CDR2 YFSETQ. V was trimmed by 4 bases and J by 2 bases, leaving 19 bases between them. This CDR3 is CASSKEGGAGTYEQYF. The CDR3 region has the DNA TGCGCCAGCAGCAAAGAGGGGGGAGCGGGGACCTACGAGCAGTACTTC.

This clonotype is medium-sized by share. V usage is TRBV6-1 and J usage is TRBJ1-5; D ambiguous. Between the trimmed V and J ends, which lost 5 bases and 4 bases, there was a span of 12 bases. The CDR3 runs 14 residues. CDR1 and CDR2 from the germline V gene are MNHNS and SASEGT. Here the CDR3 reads CASSPGWENQPQHF. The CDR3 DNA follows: TGTGCCAGCAGTCCCGGATGGGAGAATCAGCCCCAGCATTTT.

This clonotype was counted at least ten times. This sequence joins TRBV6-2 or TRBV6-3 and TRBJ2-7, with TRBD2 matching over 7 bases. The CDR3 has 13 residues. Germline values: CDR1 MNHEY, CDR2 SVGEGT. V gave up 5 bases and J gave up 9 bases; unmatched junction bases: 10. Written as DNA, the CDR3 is TGTGCCAGCAGTGAACAGGAATCGGGAGGGCAGTACTTC. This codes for CASSEQESGGQYF.

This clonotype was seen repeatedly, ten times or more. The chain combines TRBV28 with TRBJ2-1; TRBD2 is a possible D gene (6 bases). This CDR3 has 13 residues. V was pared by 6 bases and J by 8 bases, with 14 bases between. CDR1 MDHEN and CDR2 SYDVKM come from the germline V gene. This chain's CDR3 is CASRHGGGHEQFF. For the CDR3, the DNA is TGTGCCAGCAGACACGGGGGTGGCCATGAGCAGTTCTTC.

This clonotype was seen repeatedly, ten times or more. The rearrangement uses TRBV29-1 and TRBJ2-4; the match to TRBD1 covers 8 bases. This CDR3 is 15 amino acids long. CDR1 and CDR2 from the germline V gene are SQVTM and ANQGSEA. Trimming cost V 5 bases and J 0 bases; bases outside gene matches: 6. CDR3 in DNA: TGCAGCGTTTTCGACAGGGGCCTAGCCAAAAACATTCAGTACTTC. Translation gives CSVFDRGLAKNIQYF.

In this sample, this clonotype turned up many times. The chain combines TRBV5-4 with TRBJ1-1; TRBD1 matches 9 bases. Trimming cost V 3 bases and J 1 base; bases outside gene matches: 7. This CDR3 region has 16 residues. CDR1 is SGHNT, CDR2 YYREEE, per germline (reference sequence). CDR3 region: CASSSSGTGTNTEAFF. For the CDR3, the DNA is TGTGCCAGCAGCTCGAGTGGGACAGGGACGAACACTGAAGCTTTCTTT. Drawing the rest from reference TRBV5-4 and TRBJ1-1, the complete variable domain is ETGVTQSPTHLIKTRGQQVTLRCSSQSGHNTVSWYQQALGQGPQFIFQYYREEENGRGNFPPRFSGLQFPNYSSELNVNALELDDSALYLCASSSSGTGTNTEAFFGQGTRLTVV.